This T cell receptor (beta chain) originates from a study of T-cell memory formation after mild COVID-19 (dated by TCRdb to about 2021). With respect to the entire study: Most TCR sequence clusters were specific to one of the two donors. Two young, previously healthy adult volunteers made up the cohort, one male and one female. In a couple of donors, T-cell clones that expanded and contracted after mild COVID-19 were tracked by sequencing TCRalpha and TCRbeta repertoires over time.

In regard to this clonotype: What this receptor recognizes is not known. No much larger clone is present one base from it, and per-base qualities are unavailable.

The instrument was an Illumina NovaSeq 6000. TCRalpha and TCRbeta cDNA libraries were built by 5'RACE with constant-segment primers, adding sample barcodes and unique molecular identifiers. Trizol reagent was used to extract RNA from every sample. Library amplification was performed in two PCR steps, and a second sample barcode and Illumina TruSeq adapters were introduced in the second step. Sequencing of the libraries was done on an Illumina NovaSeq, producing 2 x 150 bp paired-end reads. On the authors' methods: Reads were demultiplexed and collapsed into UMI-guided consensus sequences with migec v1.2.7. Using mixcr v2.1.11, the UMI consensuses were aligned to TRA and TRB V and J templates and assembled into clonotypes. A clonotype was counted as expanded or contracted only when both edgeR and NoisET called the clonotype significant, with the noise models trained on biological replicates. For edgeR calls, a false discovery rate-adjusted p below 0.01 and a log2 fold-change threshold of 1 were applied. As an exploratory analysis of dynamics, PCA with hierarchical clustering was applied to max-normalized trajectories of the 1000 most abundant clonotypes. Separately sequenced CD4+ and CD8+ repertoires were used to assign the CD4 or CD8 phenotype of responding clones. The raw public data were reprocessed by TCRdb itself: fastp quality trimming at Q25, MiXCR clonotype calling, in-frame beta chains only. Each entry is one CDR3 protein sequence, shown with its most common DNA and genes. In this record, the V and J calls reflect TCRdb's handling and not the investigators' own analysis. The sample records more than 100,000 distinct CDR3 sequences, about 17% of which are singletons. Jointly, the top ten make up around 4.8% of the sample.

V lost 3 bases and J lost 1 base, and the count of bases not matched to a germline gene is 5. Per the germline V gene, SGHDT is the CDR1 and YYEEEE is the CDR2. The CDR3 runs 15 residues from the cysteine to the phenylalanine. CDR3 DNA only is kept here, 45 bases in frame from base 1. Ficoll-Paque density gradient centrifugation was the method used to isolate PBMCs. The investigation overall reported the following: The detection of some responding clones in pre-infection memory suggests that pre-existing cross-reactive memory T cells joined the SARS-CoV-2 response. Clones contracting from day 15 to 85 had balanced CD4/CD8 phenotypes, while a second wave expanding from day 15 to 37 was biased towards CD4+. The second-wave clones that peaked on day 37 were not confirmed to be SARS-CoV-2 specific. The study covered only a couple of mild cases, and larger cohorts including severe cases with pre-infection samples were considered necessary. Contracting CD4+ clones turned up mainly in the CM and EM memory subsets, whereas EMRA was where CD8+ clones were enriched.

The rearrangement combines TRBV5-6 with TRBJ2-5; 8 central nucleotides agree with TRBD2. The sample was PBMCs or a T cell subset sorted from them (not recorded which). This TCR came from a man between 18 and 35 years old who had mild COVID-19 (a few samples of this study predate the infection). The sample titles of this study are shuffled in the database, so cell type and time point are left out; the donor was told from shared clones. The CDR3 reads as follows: CASSSREGVQETQYF. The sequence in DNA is TGTGCCAGCAGCTCCCGGGAGGGTGTCCAAGAGACCCAGTACTTC. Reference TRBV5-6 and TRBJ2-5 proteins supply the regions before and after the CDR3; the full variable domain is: DAGVTQSPTHLIKTRGQQVTLRCSPKSGHDTVSWYQQALGQGPQFIFQYYEEEERQRGNFPDRFSGHQFPNYSSELNVNALLLGDSALYLCASSSREGVQETQYFGPGTRLLVL.